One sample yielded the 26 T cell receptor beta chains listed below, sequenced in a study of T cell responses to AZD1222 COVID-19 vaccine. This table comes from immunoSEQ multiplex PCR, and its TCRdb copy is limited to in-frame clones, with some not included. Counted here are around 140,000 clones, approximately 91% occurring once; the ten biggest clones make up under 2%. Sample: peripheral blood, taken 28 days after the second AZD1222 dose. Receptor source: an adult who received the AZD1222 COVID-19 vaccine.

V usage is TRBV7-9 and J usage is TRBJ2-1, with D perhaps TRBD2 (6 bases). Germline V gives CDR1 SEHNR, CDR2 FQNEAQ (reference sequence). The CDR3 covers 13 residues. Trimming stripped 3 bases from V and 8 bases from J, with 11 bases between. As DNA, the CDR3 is TGTGCCAGCAGCTTGACGGGAGTATATGAGCAGTTCTTC. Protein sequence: CASSLTGVYEQFF.

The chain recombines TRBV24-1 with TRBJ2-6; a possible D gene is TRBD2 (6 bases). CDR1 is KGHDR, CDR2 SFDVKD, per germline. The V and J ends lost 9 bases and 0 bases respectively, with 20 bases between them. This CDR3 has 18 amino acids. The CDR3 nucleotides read TGTGCCACCCACCGGGAGACCTTTGGTAGCTCTGGGGCCAACGTCCTGACTTTC. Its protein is CATHRETFGSSGANVLTF.

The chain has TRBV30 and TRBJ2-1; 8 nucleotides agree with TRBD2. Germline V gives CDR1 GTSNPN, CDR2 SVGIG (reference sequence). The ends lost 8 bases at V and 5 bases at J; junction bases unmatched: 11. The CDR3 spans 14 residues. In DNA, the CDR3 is TGTGCCGGACGAAGCGGGAGAGTCAACAATGAGCAGTTCTTC. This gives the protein CAGRSGRVNNEQFF.

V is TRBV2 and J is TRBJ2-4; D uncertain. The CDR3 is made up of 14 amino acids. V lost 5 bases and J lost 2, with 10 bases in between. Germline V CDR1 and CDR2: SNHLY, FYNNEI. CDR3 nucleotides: TGTGCCAGCAGTTCCACTACGACCAAAAACATTCAGTACTTC. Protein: CASSSTTTKNIQYF. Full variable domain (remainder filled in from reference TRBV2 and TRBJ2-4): EPEVTQTPSHQVTQMGQEVILRCVPISNHLYFYWYRQILGQKVEFLVSFYNNEISEKSEIFDDQFSVERPDGSNFTLKIRSTKLEDSAMYFCASSSTTTKNIQYFGAGTRLSVL.

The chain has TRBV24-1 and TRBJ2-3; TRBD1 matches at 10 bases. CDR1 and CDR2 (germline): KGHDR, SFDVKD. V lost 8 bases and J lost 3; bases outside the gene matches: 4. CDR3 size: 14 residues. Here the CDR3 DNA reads TGTGCCACCACCCCGGGACAGGGGACAGATACGCAGTATTTT. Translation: CATTPGQGTDTQYF.

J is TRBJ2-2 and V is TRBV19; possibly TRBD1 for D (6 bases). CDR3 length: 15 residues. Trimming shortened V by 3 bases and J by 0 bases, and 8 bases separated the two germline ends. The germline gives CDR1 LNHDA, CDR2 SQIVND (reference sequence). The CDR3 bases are TGTGCCAGTAGTATTGGACAGTCGAACACCGGGGAGCTGTTTTTT. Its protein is CASSIGQSNTGELFF.

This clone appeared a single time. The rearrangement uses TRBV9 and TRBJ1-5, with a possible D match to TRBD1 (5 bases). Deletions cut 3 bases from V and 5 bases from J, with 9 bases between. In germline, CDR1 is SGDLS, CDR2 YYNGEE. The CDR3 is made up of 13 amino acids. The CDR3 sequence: CASSARGDQPQHF. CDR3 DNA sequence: TGTGCCAGCAGCGCCCGAGGGGATCAGCCCCAGCATTTT.

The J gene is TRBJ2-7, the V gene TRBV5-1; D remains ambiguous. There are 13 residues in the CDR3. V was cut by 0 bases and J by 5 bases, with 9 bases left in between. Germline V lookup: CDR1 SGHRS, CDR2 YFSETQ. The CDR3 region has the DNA TGCGCCAGCAGCTTGGACCAAAACAACGAGCAGTACTTC. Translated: CASSLDQNNEQYF.

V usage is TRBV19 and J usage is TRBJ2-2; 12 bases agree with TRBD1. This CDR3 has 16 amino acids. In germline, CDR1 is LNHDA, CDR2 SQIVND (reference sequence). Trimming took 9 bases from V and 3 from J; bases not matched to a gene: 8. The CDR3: CASSRDRGHDTGELFF. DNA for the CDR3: TGTGCCAGCAGCCGGGACAGGGGGCATGACACCGGGGAGCTGTTTTTT.

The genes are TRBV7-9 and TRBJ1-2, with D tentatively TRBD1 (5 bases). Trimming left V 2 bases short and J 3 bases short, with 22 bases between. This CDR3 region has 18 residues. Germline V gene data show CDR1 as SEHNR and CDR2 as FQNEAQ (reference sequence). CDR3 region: CASSLKGSIDTPDYGYTF. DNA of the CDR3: TGTGCCAGCAGCTTAAAGGGGTCCATCGATACCCCAGACTATGGCTACACCTTC.

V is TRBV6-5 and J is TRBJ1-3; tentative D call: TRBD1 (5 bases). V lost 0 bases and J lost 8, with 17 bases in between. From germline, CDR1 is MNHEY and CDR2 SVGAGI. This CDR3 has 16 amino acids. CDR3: CASSYSYGTSRHTIYF. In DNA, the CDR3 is TGTGCCAGCAGTTACTCGTACGGGACCTCCCGCCACACCATATATTTT.

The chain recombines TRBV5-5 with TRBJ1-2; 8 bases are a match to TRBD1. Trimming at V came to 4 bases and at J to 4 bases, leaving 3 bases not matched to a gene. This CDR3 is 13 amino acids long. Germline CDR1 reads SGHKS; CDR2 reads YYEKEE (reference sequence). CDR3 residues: CASSQGAVYGYTF. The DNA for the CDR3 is TGTGCCAGCAGCCAGGGGGCTGTCTATGGCTACACCTTC.

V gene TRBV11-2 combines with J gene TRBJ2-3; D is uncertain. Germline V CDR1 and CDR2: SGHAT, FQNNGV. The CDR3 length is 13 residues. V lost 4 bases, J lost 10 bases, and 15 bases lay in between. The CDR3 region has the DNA TGTGCCAGCAGCTCGCCGCAGAGACCCGCGCAGTATTTT. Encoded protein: CASSSPQRPAQYF.

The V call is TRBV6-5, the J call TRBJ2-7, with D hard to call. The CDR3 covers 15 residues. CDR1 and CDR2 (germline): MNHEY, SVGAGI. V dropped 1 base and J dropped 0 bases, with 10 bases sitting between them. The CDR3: CASSYLGGTSYEQYF. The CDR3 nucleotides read TGTGCCAGCAGTTACTTGGGCGGAACCTCCTACGAGCAGTACTTC.

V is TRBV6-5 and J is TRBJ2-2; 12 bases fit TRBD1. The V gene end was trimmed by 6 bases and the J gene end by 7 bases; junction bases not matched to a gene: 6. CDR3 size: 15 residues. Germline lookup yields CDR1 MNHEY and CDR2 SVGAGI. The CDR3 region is CASRSGTGGGGELFF. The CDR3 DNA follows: TGTGCCAGCAGGTCCGGGACAGGGGGCGGCGGGGAGCTGTTTTTT.

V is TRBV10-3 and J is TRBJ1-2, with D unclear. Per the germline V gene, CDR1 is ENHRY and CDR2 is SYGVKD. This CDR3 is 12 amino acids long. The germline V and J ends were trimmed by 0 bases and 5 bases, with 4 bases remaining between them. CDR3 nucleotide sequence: TGTGCCATCAGTGAGTCGGGGTATGGCTACACCTTC. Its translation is CAISESGYGYTF.

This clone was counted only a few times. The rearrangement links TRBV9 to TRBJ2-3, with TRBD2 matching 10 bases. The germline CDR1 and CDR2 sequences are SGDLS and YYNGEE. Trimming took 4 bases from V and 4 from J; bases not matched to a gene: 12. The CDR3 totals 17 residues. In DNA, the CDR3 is TGTGCCAGCAGCTCCTCGGCCCTAGCGGGAGTGGCAGATACGCAGTATTTT. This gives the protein CASSSSALAGVADTQYF. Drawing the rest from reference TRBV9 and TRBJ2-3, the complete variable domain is DSGVTQTPKHLITATGQRVTLRCSPRSGDLSVYWYQQSLDQGLQFLIQYYNGEERAKGNILERFSAQQFPDLHSELNLSSLELGDSALYFCASSSSALAGVADTQYFGPGTRLTVL.

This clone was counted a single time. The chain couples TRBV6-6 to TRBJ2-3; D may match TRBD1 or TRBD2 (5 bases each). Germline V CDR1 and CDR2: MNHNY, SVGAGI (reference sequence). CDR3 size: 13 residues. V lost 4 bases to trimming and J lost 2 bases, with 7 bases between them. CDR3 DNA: TGTGCCAGCAGTTGGGGGTCCACAGATACGCAGTATTTT. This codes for CASSWGSTDTQYF.

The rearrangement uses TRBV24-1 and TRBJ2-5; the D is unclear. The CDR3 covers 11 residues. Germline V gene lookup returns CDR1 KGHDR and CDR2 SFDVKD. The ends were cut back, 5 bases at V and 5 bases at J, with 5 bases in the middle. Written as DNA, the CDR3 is TGTGCCACCAGTGCTGGCGAGACCCAGTACTTC. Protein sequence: CATSAGETQYF.

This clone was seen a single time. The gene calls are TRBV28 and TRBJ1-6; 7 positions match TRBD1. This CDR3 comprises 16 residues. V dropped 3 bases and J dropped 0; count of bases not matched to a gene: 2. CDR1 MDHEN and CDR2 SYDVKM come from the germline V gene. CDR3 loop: CASSLDRSSYNSPLHF. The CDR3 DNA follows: TGTGCCAGCAGTTTGGACAGGAGCTCCTATAATTCACCCCTCCACTTT.

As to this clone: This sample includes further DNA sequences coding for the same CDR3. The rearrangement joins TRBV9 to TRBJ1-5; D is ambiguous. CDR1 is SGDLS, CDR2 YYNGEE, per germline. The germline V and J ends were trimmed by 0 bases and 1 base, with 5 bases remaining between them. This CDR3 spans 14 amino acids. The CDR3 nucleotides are TGTGCCAGCAGCGTAGGCGGGAGCAATCAGCCCCAGCATTTT. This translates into CASSVGGSNQPQHF.

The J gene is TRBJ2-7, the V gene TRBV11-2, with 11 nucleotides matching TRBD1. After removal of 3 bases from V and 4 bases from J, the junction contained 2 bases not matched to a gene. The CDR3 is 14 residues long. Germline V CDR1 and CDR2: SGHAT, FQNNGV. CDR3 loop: CASSLGTGGYEQYV. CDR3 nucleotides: TGTGCCAGCAGCTTGGGGACAGGGGGGTACGAGCAGTACGTC.

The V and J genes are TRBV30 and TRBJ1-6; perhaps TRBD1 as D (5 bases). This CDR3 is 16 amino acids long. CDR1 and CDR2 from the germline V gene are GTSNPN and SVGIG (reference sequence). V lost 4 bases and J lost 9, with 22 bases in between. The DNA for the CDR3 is TGTGCCTGGAACAGTGGGGGGTTTCTTTGGGGTTCACCCCTCCACTTT. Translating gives CAWNSGGFLWGSPLHF. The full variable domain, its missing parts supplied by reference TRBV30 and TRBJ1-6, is SQTIHQWPATLVQPVGSPLSLECTVEGTSNPNLYWYRQAAGRGLQLLFYSVGIGQISSEVPQNLSASRPQDRQFILSSKKLLLSDSGFYLCAWNSGGFLWGSPLHFGNGTRLTVT.

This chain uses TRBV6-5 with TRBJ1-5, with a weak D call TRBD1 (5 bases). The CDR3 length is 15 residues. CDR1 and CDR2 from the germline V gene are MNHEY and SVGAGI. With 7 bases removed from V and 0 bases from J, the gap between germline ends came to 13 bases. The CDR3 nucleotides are TGTGCCAGCACCCCACAGGTCTATAGCAATCAGCCCCAGCATTTT. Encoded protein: CASTPQVYSNQPQHF.

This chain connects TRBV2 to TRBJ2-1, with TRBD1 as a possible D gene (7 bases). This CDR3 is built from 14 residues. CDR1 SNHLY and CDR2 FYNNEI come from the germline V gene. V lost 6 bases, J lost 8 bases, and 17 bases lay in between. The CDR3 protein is CASSDREWDYEQFF. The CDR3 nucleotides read TGTGCCAGCAGCGACAGGGAATGGGACTATGAGCAGTTCTTC.

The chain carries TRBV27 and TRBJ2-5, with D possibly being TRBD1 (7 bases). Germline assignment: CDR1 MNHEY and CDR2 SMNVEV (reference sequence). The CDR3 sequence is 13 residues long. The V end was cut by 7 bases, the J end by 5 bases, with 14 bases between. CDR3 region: CASTPPGGETQYF. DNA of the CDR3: TGTGCCAGCACCCCGCCAGGGGGGGAGACCCAGTACTTC.